The next 15 T cell receptor beta chains were all read from a single sample in a study of spatial heterogeneity in lung cancer. Points from the study as a whole: Higher tumor mutation counts went along with higher counts of expanded intratumoral alpha and beta TCRs.

Time point described: sample taken at primary tumor resection. One entry per CDR3 protein results from TCRdb running MiXCR on the 5' RACE reads. The sample contains about 8,100 distinct CDR3 sequences, 12% of which appear only once. What these receptors recognize is not known. This specimen consisted of lung tumor tissue, obtained at surgery. These receptors all stem from a male donor with early-stage non-small cell lung cancer.

In its sample, this clonotype was seen many times. The V and J genes are TRBV29-1 and TRBJ2-5; unclear D gene. The V gene lost 3 bases and the J gene lost 1 base, with 9 bases spanning the gap. The CDR3 is made up of 13 amino acids. Germline CDR1 is SQVTM and CDR2 is ANQGSEA. This chain's CDR3 is CSVEAGSQETQYF. The CDR3 bases are TGCAGCGTTGAGGCAGGCTCCCAAGAGACCCAGTACTTC.

This clonotype was counted at least ten times. The rearrangement joins TRBV7-2 to TRBJ1-2; the D is unclear. Trimming left V 1 base short and J 7 bases short, with 7 bases between. The CDR3 sequence is 12 residues long. The germline CDR1 and CDR2 sequences are SGHTA and FQGNSA. This CDR3 is CASSLDRSGYTF. DNA for the CDR3: TGTGCCAGCAGCTTAGACCGTTCTGGCTACACCTTC.

This clonotype was found many times. This chain connects TRBV12-3 or TRBV12-4 to TRBJ1-2; no definite D call. The V end was cut by 3 bases, the J end by 8 bases, with 10 bases between. This CDR3 is built from 12 residues. CDR3 bases: TGTGCCAGCAGTTTCGGCGGGTCGGGCTACACCTTC. This sequence encodes CASSFGGSGYTF.

This clonotype has at least ten counts. V and J are TRBV28 and TRBJ2-7; 11 bases line up with TRBD2. This CDR3 region has 16 residues. The V gene's germline CDR1 is MDHEN and CDR2 SYDVKM. The junction had 10 bases not matched to a gene; V was cut back by 4 bases and J by 5 bases. The CDR3 nucleotides read TGTGCCAGCAGTTCCCACCCTCTGGGACTAGCGGACGAGCAGTACTTC. Its translation is CASSSHPLGLADEQYF.

This clonotype rates as medium-sized (0.01 to 0.1%). The rearrangement uses TRBV28 and TRBJ2-5; D unresolved. CDR3 length: 14 residues. The V gene lost 2 bases and the J gene lost 5 bases, with 12 bases spanning the gap. Germline assignment: CDR1 MDHEN and CDR2 SYDVKM. CDR3 coding DNA: TGTGCCAGCAGTTTAGGCTCAGGTCACGAGACCCAGTACTTC. Residues: CASSLGSGHETQYF.

This clonotype was seen at least ten times. V usage is TRBV6-6 and J usage is TRBJ1-1; TRBD1 agrees at 9 bases. Germline assignment: CDR1 MNHNY and CDR2 SVGAGI (reference sequence). V shed 8 bases, J shed 6 bases, and the junction held 7 bases outside the gene matches. The length of the CDR3 is 13 residues. Here the CDR3 reads CASGLRQGAEAFF. CDR3 DNA sequence: TGTGCCAGCGGGTTGAGACAGGGGGCTGAAGCTTTCTTT.

This clonotype was recorded a few times. This chain joins TRBV3-1 and TRBJ1-1; possibly TRBD1 for D (5 bases). Germline-derived CDR1 and CDR2 are LGHDT and YNNKEL (reference sequence). The CDR3 has 14 residues. V was shortened by 6 bases and J by 0 bases, with 11 bases between the two germline ends. The CDR3 sequence is CASRSPGLNTEAFF. CDR3 in DNA: TGTGCCAGCAGAAGCCCAGGGTTGAACACTGAAGCTTTCTTT.

This clonotype was recorded many times. This rearrangement joins TRBV29-1 to TRBJ2-1; maybe TRBD2 (5 bases). V lost 4 bases, J lost 10 bases, and 8 bases lay in between. Germline V gene lookup returns CDR1 SQVTM and CDR2 ANQGSEA. The length of the CDR3 is 10 residues. CDR3 residues: CSVGTGEQFF. In nucleotides, the CDR3 is TGCAGCGTTGGAACGGGGGAGCAGTTCTTC.

The rearrangement links TRBV7-2 to TRBJ1-5; weak D call: TRBD1 (6 bases). The CDR3 consists of 18 residues. Trimming removed 1 base at V and 6 bases at J, with 22 bases between. Germline CDR1 SGHTA, CDR2 FQGNSA. CDR3 protein: CASSLEVVVGAGSQPQHF. CDR3 nucleotide sequence: TGTGCCAGCAGCTTAGAGGTTGTGGTGGGGGCCGGGTCTCAGCCCCAGCATTTT.

Within the sample, this clonotype is medium-sized. V gene TRBV9 combines with J gene TRBJ2-1, with TRBD2 matching over 10 bases. CDR3 size: 16 residues. Trimming at V came to 6 bases and at J to 8 bases, leaving 14 bases not matched to a gene. The germline V gene encodes CDR1 SGDLS and CDR2 YYNGEE. CDR3 in amino acids: CASNMGASGRADEQFF. In DNA form, the CDR3 reads TGTGCCAGCAATATGGGGGCGAGCGGGAGGGCCGATGAGCAGTTCTTC.

This clonotype was detected ten times or more. Here the CDR3 DNA reads TGTGCCAGCAGTTCCAGAGATACGCAGTATTTT. This gives the protein CASSSRDTQYF. The J gene is TRBJ2-3, the V gene TRBV6-6; D is ambiguous. The V end lost 4 bases, the J end lost 5 bases, and 4 bases lay between the germline ends. Germline CDR1 MNHNY, CDR2 SVGAGI (reference sequence). CDR3 length: 11 residues.

There are many counts of this clonotype. The genes are TRBV7-2 and TRBJ1-2, with 8 nucleotides matching TRBD1. This CDR3 is built from 15 residues. Losses at the gene ends were 1 base for V and 7 bases for J; bases not matched to a gene: 8. The V gene's germline CDR1 is SGHTA and CDR2 FQGNSA. The CDR3 DNA reads TGTGCCAGCAGCTTAGGTCCAGGGGGCGCCGGTGGCTACACCTTC. Residues: CASSLGPGGAGGYTF.

This clonotype was seen repeatedly, ten times or more. This chain joins TRBV3-1 and TRBJ1-1; weak D call: TRBD1 (5 bases). Germline lookup yields CDR1 LGHDT and CDR2 YNNKEL (reference sequence). The CDR3 spans 14 residues. V dropped 0 bases and J dropped 1 base, with 6 bases sitting between them. Here the CDR3 reads CASSQEGQNTEAFF. DNA of the CDR3: TGTGCCAGCAGCCAAGAAGGACAGAACACTGAAGCTTTCTTT.

Ten or more counts support this clonotype. This chain joins TRBV4-1 and TRBJ2-2; D is unclear. The CDR3 is 14 amino acids. Looked up from germline, CDR1 is MGHRA and CDR2 is YSYEKL. V was pared by 1 base and J by 5 bases, with 8 bases between. The CDR3: CASSQAPGTGELFF. As DNA, the CDR3 is TGCGCCAGCAGCCAAGCTCCCGGGACCGGGGAGCTGTTTTTT.

Ten or more counts support this clonotype. The chain uses TRBV6-5 and TRBJ2-2; possibly TRBD2 for D (6 bases). The germline V gene encodes CDR1 MNHEY and CDR2 SVGAGI. The CDR3 runs 13 residues. Trimming removed 4 bases from V and 7 bases from J, with 10 bases in between. This chain's CDR3 is CASSFQGGGELFF. The CDR3 DNA sequence: TGTGCCAGCAGTTTCCAGGGAGGCGGGGAGCTGTTTTTT.